Given below is one T cell receptor (beta chain) in context. The germline V and J ends were trimmed by 4 bases and 0 bases, with 11 bases remaining between them. There are 15 residues in the CDR3. Germline loops: CDR1 LNHDA, CDR2 SQIVND (reference sequence). Original methodology: Scientists estimated how many nucleated cells there were by amplifying reference gene primers. Repertoires were generated with immunoSEQ multiplex PCR, while TCRdb's copy carries only in-frame clones and drops some. V and J calls and clone size are copied from that table; D and trimming were computed from the DNA. The table has around 260,000 clones, 80% to 90% seen once. The sample belongs to a study of blood T cell repertoires in COVID-19. The wider study: Acute and convalescent COVID-19 specimens originated in the United States, Italy and Spain. PBMCs, B-cell-depleted T cells, or T cells were the source of the cDNA or gDNA that made up the material.

The chain links TRBV19 to TRBJ2-3; no clear D gene. Sequenced: peripheral blood. The sequence was collected from a man aged 25-45 years with acute or convalescent COVID-19. The CDR3 bases are TGTGCCAGTAGTAAAATCACAGCTAGCACAGATACGCAGTATTTT. This translates into CASSKITASTDTQYF.